The clone carrying this T cell receptor (beta chain) is classed as medium-sized by frequency. Its antigen is as yet unknown. Reprocessing the 10x single-cell sequencing reads, TCRdb reports a single entry for every CDR3 protein and omits DNA. This listing includes roughly 1,600 distinct CDR3 sequences. This sample is drawn from a study of CD8 T cells in cerebrospinal fluid in Alzheimer's disease. Regarding the study as a whole: Finding EBV-specific TCRs in cerebrospinal fluid does not show EBV causes Alzheimer's disease.

This CDR3 contains 15 residues. Germline lookup yields CDR1 MNHEY and CDR2 SVGAGI. Sample: cerebrospinal fluid. The TCR originated in a human donor in good health. The genes are TRBV6-5 and TRBJ1-6; TCRdb's D call of TRBD1 is untestable without DNA. The CDR3 is CASSYWDRGNSPLHF.